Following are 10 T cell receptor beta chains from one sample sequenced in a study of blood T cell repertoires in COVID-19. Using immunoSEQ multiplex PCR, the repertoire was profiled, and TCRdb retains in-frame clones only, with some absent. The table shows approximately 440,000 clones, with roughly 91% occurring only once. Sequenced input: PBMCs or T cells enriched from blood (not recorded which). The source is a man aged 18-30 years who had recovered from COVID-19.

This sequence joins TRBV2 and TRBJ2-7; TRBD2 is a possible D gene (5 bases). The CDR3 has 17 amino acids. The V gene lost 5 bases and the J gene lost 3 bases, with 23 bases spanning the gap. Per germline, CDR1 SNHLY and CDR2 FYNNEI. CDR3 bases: TGTGCCAGCAGTTACCCCGTTGAATACTCAGGAGGCTACGAGCAGTACTTC. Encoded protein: CASSYPVEYSGGYEQYF.

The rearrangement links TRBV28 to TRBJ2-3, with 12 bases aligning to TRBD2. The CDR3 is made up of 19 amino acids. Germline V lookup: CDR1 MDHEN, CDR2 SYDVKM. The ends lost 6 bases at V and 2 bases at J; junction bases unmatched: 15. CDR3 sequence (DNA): TGTGCCAGCAGGCCCGGGACTAGCGGGCCAGAGTCTTACACAGATACGCAGTATTTT. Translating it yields CASRPGTSGPESYTDTQYF. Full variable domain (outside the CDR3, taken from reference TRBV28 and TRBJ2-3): DVKVTQSSRYLVKRTGEKVFLECVQDMDHENMFWYRQDPGLGLRLIYFSYDVKMKEKGDIPEGYSVSREKKERFSLILESASTNQTSMYLCASRPGTSGPESYTDTQYFGPGTRLTVL.

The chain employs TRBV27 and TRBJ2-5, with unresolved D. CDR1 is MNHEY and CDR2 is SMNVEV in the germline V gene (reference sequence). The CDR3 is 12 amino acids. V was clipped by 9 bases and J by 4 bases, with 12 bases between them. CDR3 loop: CARIQWAETQYF. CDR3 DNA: TGTGCCAGAATACAGTGGGCAGAGACCCAGTACTTC.

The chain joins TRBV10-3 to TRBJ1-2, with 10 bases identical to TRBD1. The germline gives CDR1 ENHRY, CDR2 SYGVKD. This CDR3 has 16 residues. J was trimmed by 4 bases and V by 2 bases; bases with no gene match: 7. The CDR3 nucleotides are TGTGCCATCAGTGAGCCTGGACAGGGGGAGGTCTATGGCTACACCTTC. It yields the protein CAISEPGQGEVYGYTF.

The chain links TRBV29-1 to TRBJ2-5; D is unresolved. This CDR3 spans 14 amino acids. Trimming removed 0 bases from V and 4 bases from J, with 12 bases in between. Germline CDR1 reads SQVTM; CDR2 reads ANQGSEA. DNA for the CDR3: TGCAGCGTTGAAGATAACTTTCGCGCAGAGACCCAGTACTTC. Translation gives CSVEDNFRAETQYF.

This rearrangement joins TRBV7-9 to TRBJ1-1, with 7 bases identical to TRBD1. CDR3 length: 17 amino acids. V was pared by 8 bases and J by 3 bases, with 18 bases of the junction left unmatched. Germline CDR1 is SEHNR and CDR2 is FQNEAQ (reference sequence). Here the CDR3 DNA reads TGTGCCAGCCAACGAGACACAGGGGCGCGGGGGGACACTGAAGCTTTCTTT. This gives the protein CASQRDTGARGDTEAFF.

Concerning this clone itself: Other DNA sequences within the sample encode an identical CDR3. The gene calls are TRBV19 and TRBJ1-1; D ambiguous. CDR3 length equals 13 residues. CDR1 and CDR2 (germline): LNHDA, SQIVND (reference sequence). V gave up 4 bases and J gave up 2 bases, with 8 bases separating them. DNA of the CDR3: TGTGCCAGTAGTAGAACAGAAAACACTGAAGCTTTCTTT. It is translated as CASSRTENTEAFF.

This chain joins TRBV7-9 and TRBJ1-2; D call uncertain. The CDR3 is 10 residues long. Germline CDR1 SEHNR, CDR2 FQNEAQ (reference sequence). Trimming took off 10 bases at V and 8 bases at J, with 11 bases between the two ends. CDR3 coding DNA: TGTGCCATCGAACGGCGGGGCTACACCTTC. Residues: CAIERRGYTF.

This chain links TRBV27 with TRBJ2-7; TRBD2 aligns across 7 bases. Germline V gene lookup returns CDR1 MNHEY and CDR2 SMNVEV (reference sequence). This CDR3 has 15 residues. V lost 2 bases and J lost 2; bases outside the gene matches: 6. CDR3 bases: TGTGCCAGCAGTTTAAAACGGGAGGTAGCCTACGAGCAGTACTTC. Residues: CASSLKREVAYEQYF.

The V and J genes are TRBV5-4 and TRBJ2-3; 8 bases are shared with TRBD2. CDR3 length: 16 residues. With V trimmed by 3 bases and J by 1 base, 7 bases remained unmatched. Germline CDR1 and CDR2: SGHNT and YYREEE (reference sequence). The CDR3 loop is CASSSGRGRGTDTQYF. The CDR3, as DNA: TGTGCCAGCAGCTCCGGGAGGGGACGGGGCACAGATACGCAGTATTTT.